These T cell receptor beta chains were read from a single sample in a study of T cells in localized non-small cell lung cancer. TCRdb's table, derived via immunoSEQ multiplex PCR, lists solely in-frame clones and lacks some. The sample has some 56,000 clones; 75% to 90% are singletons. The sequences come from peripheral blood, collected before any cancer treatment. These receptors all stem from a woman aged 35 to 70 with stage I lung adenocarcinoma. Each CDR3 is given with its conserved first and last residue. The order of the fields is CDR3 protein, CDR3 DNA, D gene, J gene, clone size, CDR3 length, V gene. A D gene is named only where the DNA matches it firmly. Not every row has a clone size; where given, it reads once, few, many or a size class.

CDR3 protein: CASSGDKNTEAFF
CDR3 DNA: TGCGCCAGCAGCGGGGACAAGAACACTGAAGCTTTCTTT
D gene: .
J gene: TRBJ1-1
clone size: .
CDR3 length: 13
V gene: TRBV5-1

CDR3 protein: CATSRAGLAGGPGELFF
CDR3 DNA: TGTGCCACCAGCAGAGCCGGACTAGCGGGGGGGCCTGGGGAGCTGTTTTTT
D gene: TRBD2
J gene: TRBJ2-2
clone size: .
CDR3 length: 17
V gene: TRBV15

CDR3 protein: CASNRGNQGNHGYTF
CDR3 DNA: TGTGCCAGCAACAGGGGCAATCAGGGCAATCATGGCTACACCTTC
D gene: TRBD1
J gene: TRBJ1-2
clone size: .
CDR3 length: 15
V gene: TRBV2

CDR3 protein: CASSAMADTQYF
CDR3 DNA: TGTGCCAGCAGCGCAATGGCAGATACGCAGTATTTT
D gene: .
J gene: TRBJ2-3
clone size: .
CDR3 length: 12
V gene: TRBV9

CDR3 protein: CASRGGAGASFYGYTF
CDR3 DNA: TGTGCCAGCAGGGGCGGCGCAGGGGCGTCTTTCTATGGCTACACCTTC
D gene: .
J gene: TRBJ1-2
clone size: once
CDR3 length: 16
V gene: TRBV28

CDR3 protein: CASSESWTGGRSGNTIYF
CDR3 DNA: TGTGCCAGCAGTGAATCTTGGACAGGGGGCCGCTCTGGAAACACCATATATTTT
D gene: TRBD1
J gene: TRBJ1-3
clone size: .
CDR3 length: 18
V gene: TRBV25-1

CDR3 protein: CASSTRDVSEAFF
CDR3 DNA: TGTGCCAGCAGCACTCGGGACGTCTCTGAAGCTTTCTTT
D gene: .
J gene: TRBJ1-1
clone size: few
CDR3 length: 13
V gene: TRBV7-9

CDR3 protein: CASRGDSGELFF
CDR3 DNA: TGTGCCAGCAGGGGGGACTCCGGGGAGCTGTTTTTT
D gene: .
J gene: TRBJ2-2
clone size: .
CDR3 length: 12
V gene: TRBV2

CDR3 protein: CASSLGPPNTEAFF
CDR3 DNA: TGTGCCAGCAGCTTGGGACCGCCGAACACTGAAGCTTTCTTT
D gene: .
J gene: TRBJ1-1
clone size: .
CDR3 length: 14
V gene: TRBV5-6

CDR3 protein: CASTPGGAQETQYF
CDR3 DNA: TGTGCCAGCACCCCGGGCGGGGCCCAAGAGACCCAGTACTTC
D gene: .
J gene: TRBJ2-5
clone size: .
CDR3 length: 14
V gene: TRBV7-9

CDR3 protein: CASSEVEGSRSPLHF
CDR3 DNA: TGTGCCAGCAGTGAAGTCGAAGGGTCGAGATCACCCCTCCACTTT
D gene: .
J gene: TRBJ1-6
clone size: few
CDR3 length: 15
V gene: TRBV6-1

CDR3 protein: CASSPVGSYGYTF
CDR3 DNA: TGTGCCAGCTCACCCGTGGGATCCTATGGCTACACCTTC
D gene: .
J gene: TRBJ1-2
clone size: .
CDR3 length: 13
V gene: TRBV18

CDR3 protein: CASNTVLNTEAFF
CDR3 DNA: TGTGCCAGTAACACGGTCCTGAACACTGAAGCTTTCTTT
D gene: .
J gene: TRBJ1-1
clone size: few
CDR3 length: 13
V gene: TRBV19

CDR3 protein: CASSGETGRATEAFF
CDR3 DNA: TGTGCCAGCAGCGGGGAGACAGGTCGGGCCACTGAAGCTTTCTTT
D gene: .
J gene: TRBJ1-1
clone size: .
CDR3 length: 15
V gene: TRBV5-8

CDR3 protein: CASSLGTGNQPQHF
CDR3 DNA: TGCGCCAGCAGCCTCGGGACAGGCAATCAGCCCCAGCATTTT
D gene: TRBD1
J gene: TRBJ1-5
clone size: .
CDR3 length: 14
V gene: TRBV4-1

CDR3 protein: CASSPQGDYGYTF
CDR3 DNA: TGTGCCAGCAGCCCTCAGGGGGACTATGGCTACACCTTC
D gene: TRBD1
J gene: TRBJ1-2
clone size: .
CDR3 length: 13
V gene: TRBV6-1

CDR3 protein: CAITAEGNTGELFF
CDR3 DNA: TGTGCCATCACCGCGGAGGGAAACACCGGGGAGCTGTTTTTT
D gene: .
J gene: TRBJ2-2
clone size: .
CDR3 length: 14
V gene: TRBV7-9

CDR3 protein: CASSEARGFGSQPQHF
CDR3 DNA: TGTGCCAGCAGTGAAGCGCGTGGGTTTGGGTCGCAGCCCCAGCATTTT
D gene: .
J gene: TRBJ1-5
clone size: .
CDR3 length: 16
V gene: TRBV6-1

CDR3 protein: CASSRGTVWEGNTIYF
CDR3 DNA: TGTGCCAGCAGCCGGGGGACCGTATGGGAGGGAAACACCATATATTTT
D gene: .
J gene: TRBJ1-3
clone size: few
CDR3 length: 16
V gene: TRBV4-2

CDR3 protein: CASSQDWLESSPLHF
CDR3 DNA: TGCGCCAGCAGCCAAGATTGGCTAGAGAGTTCACCCCTCCACTTT
D gene: .
J gene: TRBJ1-6
clone size: .
CDR3 length: 15
V gene: TRBV4-3

CDR3 protein: CASSLLSRATDTQYF
CDR3 DNA: TGTGCCAGCAGCTTATTATCAAGGGCCACAGATACGCAGTATTTT
D gene: .
J gene: TRBJ2-3
clone size: .
CDR3 length: 15
V gene: TRBV7-9

CDR3 protein: CASRRTSGISSSYNEQFF
CDR3 DNA: TGTGCCAGTCGGAGGACTAGCGGTATATCGAGCTCCTACAATGAGCAGTTCTTC
D gene: TRBD2
J gene: TRBJ2-1
clone size: once
CDR3 length: 18
V gene: TRBV19